This T cell receptor (beta chain) stems from a study of T cells after yellow fever vaccination. Study at large: In the case of low-cell-number fractions, SMART-Seq v4 Ultra Low Input was used for preparation. General study findings and limits: When the response was secondary, it was weaker but reached its peak faster, day 5 versus 15. Sorted repertoires could include abundant contaminating clonotypes from bulk cells.

Making TCR cDNA involved 5'RACE template switching, which added UMIs and a universal primer site. TCRdb called the 5' RACE reads again in MiXCR, with one record for every CDR3 protein. The data show hundreds of thousands of distinct CDR3 sequences, roughly 8.7% seen once. This clonotype was counted many times. The antigen remains undetermined. The CDR3 sequence is 13 residues long. The germline CDR1 and CDR2 sequences are SQVTM and ANQGSEA. V lost 7 bases and J lost 5; bases outside the gene matches: 8. V usage is TRBV29-1 and J usage is TRBJ1-1; 9 bases agree with TRBD1. This clonotype originated in a man younger than 30 who received the YFV17D yellow fever vaccine. The material was PBMCs, obtained on the day of the first yellow fever vaccination. This CDR3 is CSARTGAGTEAFF. CDR3 DNA sequence: TGCAGCGCACGGACAGGGGCAGGGACTGAAGCTTTCTTT.